Only a few counts were recorded for the clone carrying this TCR beta chain. Its antigen is still unknown. With template switching, a universal primer site was added, and the cDNA carried unique molecular identifiers. TCRdb re-called the 5' RACE reads with MiXCR, one entry per CDR3 protein. The sample lists roughly 1,500,000 distinct CDR3 sequences, about 32% occurring once. These data are taken from a study of identical twins. Broader study findings: For monozygotic twins, models underestimated out-of-frame TCR alpha sharing. Rather than following the same donors, the conclusions depended on cross-sectional statistical analysis. Cord blood's abundant beta clonotypes had fewer insertions, unlike memory repertoires.

The CDR3 runs 14 residues. The V segment lost 8 bases and the J segment 7 bases; nucleotides outside the gene matches: 9. The chain couples TRBV12-3 or TRBV12-4 to TRBJ2-2; 8 bases align to TRBD2. The origin of this receptor is a newborn girl in good health. Sequencing was performed on cord blood. The CDR3 region is CASVAGGVIGELFF. The CDR3 bases are TGTGCCAGCGTCGCGGGGGGCGTGATCGGGGAGCTGTTTTTT.